Sequencing of this T cell receptor beta chain was carried out in a study of T cell responses to AZD1222 COVID-19 vaccine (TCRdb year 2021). About the full investigation: Because spike-specific TCR depth and breadth did not differ between the two schedules, AZD1222 recipients who got a second dose at roughly 4 weeks were pooled with those who got a second dose at roughly 12 weeks. TCR sequencing was performed for about 240 trial participants, of whom around 200 were given two doses of AZD1222 and around 26 were given two doses of MenACWY control vaccine. Trial participants were enrolled by age into 18-55, 56-69 and 70-plus year subgroups, with around 150, 28 and 57 TCR-sequenced participants respectively. General study outcomes and caveats: Reportedly, close to half of the unique spike-specific TCRs recognized epitopes lying outside the regions that are mutated in the B.1.351 and B.1.1.7 variants. Conclusions about previously exposed vaccinees were limited because only six AZD1222 recipients were SARS-CoV-2 seropositive at baseline. Participants were mostly white British, with more females than males. The authors suggested clonal diversity may have been underestimated. The 56-69-year group was small, and its depth increase did not reach significance, likely because of low power. Spike-specific TCR breadth and depth rose significantly after two AZD1222 doses compared with day 0 and with MenACWY recipients. Because no day 14 peak-response samples were available, repertoires were characterized only after the peak T cell response. CD4 TCRs associated with the vaccine covered the entire spike protein, and the dominant responses were in regions 160-218 and 743-854.

This specimen's time point label, per the study, means: baseline before first vaccination. Samples from vaccinated people were obtained from the UK trials COV001 and COV002, which included a single-blind randomized controlled phase 2/3 trial of AZD1222 (ChAdOx1 nCoV-19) in healthy adults. For TCRbeta chain sequencing, PBMC samples were collected from trial participants at day 0 and at day 28 after the second dose. Concerning this clone: No antigen is known for it. No much larger clonotype is one base removed from it; base qualities were not supplied.

CDR3 length: 12 amino acids, cysteine to phenylalanine. The read is trimmed to its CDR3 DNA, 36 bases read in frame from base 1. At the junction V is shortened by 5 bases and J by 4 bases, with 6 bases in between. From a lookup of the germline V gene, CDR1 and CDR2 are MDHEN and SYDVKM. The CDR3 regions of human TCRbeta chains were analyzed by immunosequencing. The original methods were these. TCRs in the repertoires were compared against a reference library of SARS-CoV-2-specific TCRs that had been generated with the MIRA antigen-specificity platform. Breadth meant the fraction of unique TCRs that were SARS-CoV-2-associated, whereas depth meant the fraction of total T cells that were SARS-CoV-2-associated. Using the MIRA data, each spike-specific TCR was assigned both to the spike region to which the TCR was reactive and to a CD4 or CD8 class. Log10-transformed breadth and depth values were compared by one-way ANOVA with Sidak's multiple comparisons tests. TCRdb retrieved this table from immuneACCESS and kept in-frame rearrangements only. Not all clones are present; in checked studies, unresolved V genes account for under half, and no reason is known for the remainder. The DNA was the basis for D and trimming; V, J and clone size are from that table. The sample data list under 150,000 clones, and more than 85% of these were observed just once. Clones ranked in the top ten supply about 3% of the sample.

The chain links TRBV28 with TRBJ1-3; the D gene assignment is ambiguous. This clonotype was sampled from an adult in good health. Sequenced material: peripheral blood, taken on day 0 of AZD1222 vaccination. The bases are TGTGCCAGCAGTCTCGGGGGAAACACCATATATTTT. This encodes CASSLGGNTIYF. Outside the CDR3, residues come from the reference TRBV28 and TRBJ1-3 proteins, so the full variable domain is: DVKVTQSSRYLVKRTGEKVFLECVQDMDHENMFWYRQDPGLGLRLIYFSYDVKMKEKGDIPEGYSVSREKKERFSLILESASTNQTSMYLCASSLGGNTIYFGEGSWLTVV.